This T cell receptor beta chain appears in the sequencing data of a study of blood T cells in healthy people across ages. The second PCR ran roughly 6 to 12 cycles with a sample-barcoded 5' primer and J-beta primers. TCRdb analysed the 5' RACE reads with MiXCR anew, one entry per CDR3 protein. This sample has 1,500,000 or so distinct CDR3 sequences, with roughly two fifths found just once. From germline, CDR1 is MNHEY and CDR2 SVGAGI. The CDR3 is 14 amino acids. Trimming left V 5 bases short and J 10 bases short, with 21 bases between. There were at least 5.5 micrograms of total RNA extracted from every sample.

This sequence joins TRBV6-5 and TRBJ2-7; D is perhaps TRBD2 (5 bases). This receptor was identified in a young woman in good health. The specimen sequenced was blood. The CDR3 region has the DNA TGTGCCAGCAGTGACCGGGATTACAAGAGAACCCAGTACTTC. It codes for CASSDRDYKRTQYF.